The 6 T cell receptor beta chains presented below share a single source sample, sequenced in a study of T cells in Graves' hyperthyroidism and ophthalmopathy. Researchers took RNA transcripts and amplified the TCR beta CDR3 regions from them. Researchers ran a first-round RT-PCR on the TCR CDR3 using the HTBI primer set. One entry per CDR3 protein, called by TCRdb with MiXCR from the multiplex PCR reads. The table includes under 350,000 distinct CDR3 sequences, roughly a fifth detected once. Sequencing was carried out using blood. These receptor sequences come from a woman between 50 and 59 years old with Graves' hyperthyroidism.

This clonotype showed up just a few times. The genes are TRBV19 and TRBJ1-1; 7 nucleotides align to TRBD1. In germline, CDR1 is LNHDA, CDR2 SQIVND (reference sequence). This CDR3 comprises 14 residues. V trimming: 5 bases; J trimming: 5 bases; junction bases outside the gene matches: 8. CDR3 amino acids: CASSLTGVETEAFF. CDR3 nucleotide sequence: TGTGCCAGTAGTCTTACAGGGGTGGAGACTGAAGCTTTCTTT.

The table lists this clonotype with many counts. The chain uses TRBV6-1 and TRBJ2-2, with D tentatively TRBD1 (5 bases). The V and J ends lost 6 bases and 5 bases respectively, with 16 bases between them. The CDR3 loop spans 15 amino acids. CDR1 and CDR2 (germline): MNHNS, SASEGT. The CDR3 loop reads CASRIGQGFTGELFF. CDR3 DNA sequence: TGTGCCAGCAGGATAGGGCAGGGTTTTACCGGGGAGCTGTTTTTT.

The V call is TRBV29-1, the J call TRBJ2-5, with 7 bases aligning to TRBD1. The CDR3 sequence is 14 residues long. V lost 1 base and J lost 2; bases outside the gene matches: 4. CDR1 and CDR2 from the germline V gene are SQVTM and ANQGSEA. As DNA, the CDR3 is TGCAGCGTTGAAGGGACAGGTCGGCAAGAGACCCAGTACTTC. This encodes CSVEGTGRQETQYF.

The table lists this clonotype with many counts. This sequence joins TRBV28 and TRBJ2-3; 12 bases match TRBD2. Trimming took 3 bases from V and 3 from J; bases not matched to a gene: 4. The length of the CDR3 is 16 residues. Germline V gene sequence: CDR1 MDHEN, CDR2 SYDVKM. The CDR3 coding sequence is TGTGCCAGCAGTTTGATCGGACTAGCGGGAACAGATACGCAGTATTTT. Amino acid sequence: CASSLIGLAGTDTQYF.

This clonotype was detected a few times. The CDR3 DNA sequence: TGTGCCAGCAGCAGGCTAGCGACTAGCACAGATACGCAGTATTTT. Amino acid sequence: CASSRLATSTDTQYF. The chain joins TRBV6-1 to TRBJ2-3, with D perhaps TRBD2 (6 bases). Germline V gene data show CDR1 as MNHNS and CDR2 as SASEGT. V lost 6 bases, J lost 0 bases, and 13 bases lay in between. This CDR3 has 15 residues.

V usage is TRBV28 and J usage is TRBJ1-1, with D unclear. V gave up 0 bases and J gave up 1 base, with 3 bases separating them. In germline, CDR1 is MDHEN, CDR2 SYDVKM. The CDR3 runs to 13 residues. CDR3 DNA sequence: TGTGCCAGCAGTTTATGGCGGAACACTGAAGCTTTCTTT. Translated: CASSLWRNTEAFF. The full variable domain, its missing parts supplied by reference TRBV28 and TRBJ1-1, is DVKVTQSSRYLVKRTGEKVFLECVQDMDHENMFWYRQDPGLGLRLIYFSYDVKMKEKGDIPEGYSVSREKKERFSLILESASTNQTSMYLCASSLWRNTEAFFGQGTRLTVV.